This record covers a single TCR beta chain. Its antigen remains unidentified. This sample stems from a study of T-cell memory formation after mild COVID-19. Study observations and caveats: The study found balanced CD4/CD8 in clones contracting day 15 to 85 and a CD4+ lean in later expanders. Most CD4+ clones that shrank were in CM and EM, while CD8+ ones turned up in EMRA.

Trimming removed 2 bases from V and 3 bases from J; junction bases left unmatched: 9. The CDR3 loop spans 16 amino acids. One entry per CDR3 protein, called by TCRdb with MiXCR from the 5' RACE reads. Among fewer than 650,000 distinct CDR3 sequences listed, approximately 21% were seen once. The sample consisted of PBMCs or a T cell subset sorted from them (not recorded which). The V call is TRBV12-3 or TRBV12-4, the J call TRBJ2-7, with 8 positions matching TRBD1. The source is an adult woman who had mild COVID-19 (a few samples of this study predate the infection). Cell type and time point are not known. This chain's CDR3 is CASSLPGQGPYYEQYF. The CDR3 DNA sequence: TGTGCCAGCAGTTTACCCGGACAGGGACCCTACTACGAGCAGTACTTC.